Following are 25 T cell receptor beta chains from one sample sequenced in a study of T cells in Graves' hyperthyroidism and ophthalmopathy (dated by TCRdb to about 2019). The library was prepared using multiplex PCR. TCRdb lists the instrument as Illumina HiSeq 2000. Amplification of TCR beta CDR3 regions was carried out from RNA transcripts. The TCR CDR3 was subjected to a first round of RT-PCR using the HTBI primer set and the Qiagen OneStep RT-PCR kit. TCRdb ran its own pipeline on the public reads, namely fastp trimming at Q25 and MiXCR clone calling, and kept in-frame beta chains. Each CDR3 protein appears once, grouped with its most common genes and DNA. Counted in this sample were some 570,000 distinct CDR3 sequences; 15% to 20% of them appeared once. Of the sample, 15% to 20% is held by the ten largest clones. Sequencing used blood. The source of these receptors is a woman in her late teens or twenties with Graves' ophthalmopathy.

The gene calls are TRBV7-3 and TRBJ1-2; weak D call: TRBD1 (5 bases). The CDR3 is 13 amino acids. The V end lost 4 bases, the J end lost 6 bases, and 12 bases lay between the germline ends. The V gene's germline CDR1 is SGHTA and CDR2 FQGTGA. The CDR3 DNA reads TGTGCCAGCAGCTCGGACGGGGGGGATGGCTACACCTTC. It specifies CASSSDGGDGYTF.

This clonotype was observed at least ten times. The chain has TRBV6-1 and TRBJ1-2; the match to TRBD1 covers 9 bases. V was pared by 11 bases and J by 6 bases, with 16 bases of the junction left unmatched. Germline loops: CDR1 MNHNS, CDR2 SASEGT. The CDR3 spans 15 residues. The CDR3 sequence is CAVTGGEVVIHGYTF. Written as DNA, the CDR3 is TGTGCCGTAACAGGGGGCGAGGTTGTTATCCATGGCTACACCTTC.

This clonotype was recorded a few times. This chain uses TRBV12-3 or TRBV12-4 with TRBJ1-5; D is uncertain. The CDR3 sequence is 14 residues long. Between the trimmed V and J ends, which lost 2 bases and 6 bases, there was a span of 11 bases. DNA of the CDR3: TGTGCCAGCAGTTTATCCCGGAGAGGTCAGCCCCAGCATTTT. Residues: CASSLSRRGQPQHF.

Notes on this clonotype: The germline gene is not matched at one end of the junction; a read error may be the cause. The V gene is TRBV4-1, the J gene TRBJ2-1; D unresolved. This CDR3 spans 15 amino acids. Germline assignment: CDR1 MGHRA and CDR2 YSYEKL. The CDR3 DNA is TGCGCCAGCCGCCAAGAACTGGATTCCTACAATGAGCAGTTCTTC. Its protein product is CASRQELDSYNEQFF.

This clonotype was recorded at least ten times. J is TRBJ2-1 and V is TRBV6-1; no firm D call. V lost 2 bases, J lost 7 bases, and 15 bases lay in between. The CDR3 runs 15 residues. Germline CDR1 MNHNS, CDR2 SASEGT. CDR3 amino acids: CASSESWSRRNEQFF. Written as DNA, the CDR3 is TGTGCCAGCAGTGAATCTTGGTCCCGGCGGAATGAGCAGTTCTTC.

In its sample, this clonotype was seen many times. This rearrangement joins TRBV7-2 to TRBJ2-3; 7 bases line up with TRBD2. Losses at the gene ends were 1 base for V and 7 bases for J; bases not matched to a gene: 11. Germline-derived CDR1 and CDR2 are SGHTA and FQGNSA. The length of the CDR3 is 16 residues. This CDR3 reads CASSLGGGSSLNTQYF. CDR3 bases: TGTGCCAGCAGCTTAGGTGGCGGGAGCTCCCTAAATACGCAGTATTTT.

CDR3 sequence: CASRDPLMNTEAFF. CDR3 bases: TGTGCCAGCAGAGACCCCCTAATGAACACTGAAGCTTTCTTT. The chain is built from TRBV7-3 and TRBJ1-1; D is unresolved. CDR1 SGHTA and CDR2 FQGTGA come from the germline V gene. The ends were cut back, 6 bases at V and 0 bases at J, with 11 bases in the middle. The CDR3 has 14 amino acids.

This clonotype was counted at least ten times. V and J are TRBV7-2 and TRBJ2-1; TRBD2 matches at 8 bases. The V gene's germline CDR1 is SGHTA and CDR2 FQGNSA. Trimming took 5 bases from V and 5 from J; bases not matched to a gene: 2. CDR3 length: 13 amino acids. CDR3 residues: CASSRGGNNEQFF. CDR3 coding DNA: TGTGCCAGCAGCCGGGGGGGGAACAATGAGCAGTTCTTC.

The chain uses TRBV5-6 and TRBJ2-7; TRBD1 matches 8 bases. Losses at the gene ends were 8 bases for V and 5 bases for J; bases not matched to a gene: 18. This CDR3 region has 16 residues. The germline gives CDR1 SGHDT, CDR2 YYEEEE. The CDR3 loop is CASNNRQGKNFDEQYF. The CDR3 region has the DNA TGTGCCAGTAACAATCGACAGGGGAAGAACTTTGACGAGCAGTACTTC.

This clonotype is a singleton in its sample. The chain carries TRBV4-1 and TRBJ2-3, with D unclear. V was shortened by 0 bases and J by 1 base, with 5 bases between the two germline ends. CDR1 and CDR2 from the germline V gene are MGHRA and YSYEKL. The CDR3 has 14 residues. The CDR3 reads CASSQDAGTDTQYF. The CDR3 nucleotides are TGCGCCAGCAGCCAAGATGCGGGCACAGATACGCAGTATTTT.

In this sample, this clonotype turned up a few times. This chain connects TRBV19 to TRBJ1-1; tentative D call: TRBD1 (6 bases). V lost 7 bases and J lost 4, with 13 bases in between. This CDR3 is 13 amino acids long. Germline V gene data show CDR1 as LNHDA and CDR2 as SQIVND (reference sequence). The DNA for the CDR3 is TGTGCCAGTAATACAGGGTTTAGCACTGAAGCTTTCTTT. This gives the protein CASNTGFSTEAFF.

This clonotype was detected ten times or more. Here the CDR3 DNA reads TGCAGCGTTGACCTCAGGACGGTAAACACTGAAGCTTTCTTT. Its protein is CSVDLRTVNTEAFF. The chain recombines TRBV29-1 with TRBJ1-1; D not resolved. Germline assignment: CDR1 SQVTM and CDR2 ANQGSEA. The V end was cut by 3 bases, the J end by 2 bases, with 13 bases between. This CDR3 comprises 14 residues.

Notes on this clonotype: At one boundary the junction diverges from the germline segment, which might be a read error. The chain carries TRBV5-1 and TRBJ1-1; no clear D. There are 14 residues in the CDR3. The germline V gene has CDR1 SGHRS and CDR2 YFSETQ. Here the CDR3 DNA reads TGCGCCAGCAGCTTTGCGGGGATGAACACTGAAGCTTCCTTT. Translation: CASSFAGMNTEASF.

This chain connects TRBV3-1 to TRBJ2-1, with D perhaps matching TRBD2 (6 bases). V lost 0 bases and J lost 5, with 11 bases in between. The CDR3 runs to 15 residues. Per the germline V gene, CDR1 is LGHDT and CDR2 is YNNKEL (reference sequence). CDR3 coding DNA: TGTGCCAGCAGCCAAGATCGAGGCGGGAACAATGAGCAGTTCTTC. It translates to CASSQDRGGNNEQFF.

In DNA form, the CDR3 reads TGTGCCAGCAGTTACCCTACAGGGACTGAAGCTTTCTTT. Translating gives CASSYPTGTEAFF. The chain couples TRBV6-5 to TRBJ1-1; weak D call: TRBD1 (6 bases). The germline V gene has CDR1 MNHEY and CDR2 SVGAGI. The CDR3 is made up of 13 amino acids. V was clipped by 2 bases and J by 5 bases, with 9 bases between them.

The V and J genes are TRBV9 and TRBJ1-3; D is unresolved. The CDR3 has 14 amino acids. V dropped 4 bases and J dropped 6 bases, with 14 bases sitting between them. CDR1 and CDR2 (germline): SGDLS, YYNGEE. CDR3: CASSSQDGSNTIYF. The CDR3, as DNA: TGTGCCAGCAGCAGTCAGGACGGTTCAAACACCATATATTTT.

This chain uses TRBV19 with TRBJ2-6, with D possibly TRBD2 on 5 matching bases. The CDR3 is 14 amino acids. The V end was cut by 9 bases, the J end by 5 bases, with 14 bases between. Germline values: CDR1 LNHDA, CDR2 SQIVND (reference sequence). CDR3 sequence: CASTRDGRANVLTF. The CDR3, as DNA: TGTGCCAGCACTAGGGATGGGAGGGCCAACGTCCTGACTTTC.

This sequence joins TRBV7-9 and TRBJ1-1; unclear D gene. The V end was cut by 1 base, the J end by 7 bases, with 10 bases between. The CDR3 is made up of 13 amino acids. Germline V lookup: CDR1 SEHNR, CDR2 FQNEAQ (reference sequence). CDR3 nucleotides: TGTGCCAGCAGCTTAGTGGGGTCCGGTGAAGCTTTCTTT. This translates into CASSLVGSGEAFF.

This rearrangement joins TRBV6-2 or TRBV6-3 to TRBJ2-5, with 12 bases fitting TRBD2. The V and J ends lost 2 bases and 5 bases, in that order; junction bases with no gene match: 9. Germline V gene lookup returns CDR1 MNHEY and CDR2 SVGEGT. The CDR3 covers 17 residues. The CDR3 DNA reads TGTGCCAGCAGTTACAAGACTAGCGGGAGTTTGGGCGAGACCCAGTACTTC. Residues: CASSYKTSGSLGETQYF.

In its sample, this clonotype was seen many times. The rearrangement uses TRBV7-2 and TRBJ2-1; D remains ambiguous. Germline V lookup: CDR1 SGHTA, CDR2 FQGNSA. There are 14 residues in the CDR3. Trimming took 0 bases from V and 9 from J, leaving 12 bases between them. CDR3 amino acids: CASSLASVGGEQFF. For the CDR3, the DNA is TGTGCCAGCAGCTTAGCGTCTGTCGGTGGTGAGCAGTTCTTC.

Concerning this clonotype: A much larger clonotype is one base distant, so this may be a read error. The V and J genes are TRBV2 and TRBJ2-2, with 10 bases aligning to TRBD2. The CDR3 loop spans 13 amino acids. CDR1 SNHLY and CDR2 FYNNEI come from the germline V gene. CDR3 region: CASHSGGTEELFF. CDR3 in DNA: TGTGCCAGCCATAGCGGGGGGACCGAGGAGCTGTTTTTT.

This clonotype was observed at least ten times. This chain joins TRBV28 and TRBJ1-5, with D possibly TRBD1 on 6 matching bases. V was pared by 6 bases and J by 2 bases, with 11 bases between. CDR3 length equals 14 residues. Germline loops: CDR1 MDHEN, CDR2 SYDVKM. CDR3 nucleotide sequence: TGTGCCAGCAGACCCCCAGGGGGCAATCAGCCCCAGCATTTT. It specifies CASRPPGGNQPQHF.

CDR3 in amino acids: CASSFSGDSSPLHF. In nucleotides, the CDR3 is TGTGCCAGCAGTTTTTCCGGGGATAGTTCACCCCTCCACTTT. The gene calls are TRBV27 and TRBJ1-6; D gene ambiguous. CDR1 is MNHEY, CDR2 SMNVEV, per germline (reference sequence). The CDR3 contains 14 residues. The V end lost 3 bases, the J end lost 9 bases, and 12 bases lay between the germline ends.

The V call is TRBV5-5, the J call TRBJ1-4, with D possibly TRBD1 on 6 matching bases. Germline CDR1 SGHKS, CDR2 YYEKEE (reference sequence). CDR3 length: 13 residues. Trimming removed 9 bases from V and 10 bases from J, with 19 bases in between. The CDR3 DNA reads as TGTGCCACTACGACCACCGGAGGGGGAAAACTGTTTTTT. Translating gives CATTTTGGGKLFF. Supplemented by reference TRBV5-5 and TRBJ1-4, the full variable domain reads DAGVTQSPTHLIKTRGQQVTLRCSPISGHKSVSWYQQVLGQGPQFIFQYYEKEERGRGNFPDRFSARQFPNYSSELNVNALLLGDSALYLCATTTTGGGKLFFGSGTQLSVL.

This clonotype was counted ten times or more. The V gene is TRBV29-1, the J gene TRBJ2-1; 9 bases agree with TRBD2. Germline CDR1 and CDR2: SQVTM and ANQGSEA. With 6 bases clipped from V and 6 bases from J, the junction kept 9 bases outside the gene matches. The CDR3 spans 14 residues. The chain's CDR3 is CSVLQTSGPNEQFF. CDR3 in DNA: TGCAGCGTACTACAGACTAGCGGCCCCAATGAGCAGTTCTTC.